This TCR beta chain originates from a study of beta chain features in type 1 diabetes. Study-wide findings and caveats: Shorter TCRB CDR3s, moderately but significantly so, marked every one of the four CD4+ subsets in Type 1 diabetes patients.

The entirety of the isolated RNA underwent reverse transcription, so expressed TCRB transcripts were sequenced. Data came from immunoSEQ multiplex PCR; TCRdb stores just in-frame clones and leaves some out. The profile shows fewer than 200,000 clones, 10% of them singletons. This clone was found a few times. Its antigen remains unknown. CDR3 length: 16 amino acids. The V end was cut by 5 bases, the J end by 5 bases, with 20 bases between. CDR1 is SGHNT and CDR2 is YYREEE in the germline V gene (reference sequence). The sequenced sample was central memory CD4+ T cells from blood. The rearrangement joins TRBV5-4 to TRBJ1-5; a weak D match, TRBD1 (6 bases). The TCR comes from a man aged 25-40 years with type 1 diabetes. This CDR3 reads CASSIGGAVGDQPQHF. DNA of the CDR3: TGTGCCAGCAGTATCGGGGGGGCCGTCGGGGATCAGCCCCAGCATTTT.